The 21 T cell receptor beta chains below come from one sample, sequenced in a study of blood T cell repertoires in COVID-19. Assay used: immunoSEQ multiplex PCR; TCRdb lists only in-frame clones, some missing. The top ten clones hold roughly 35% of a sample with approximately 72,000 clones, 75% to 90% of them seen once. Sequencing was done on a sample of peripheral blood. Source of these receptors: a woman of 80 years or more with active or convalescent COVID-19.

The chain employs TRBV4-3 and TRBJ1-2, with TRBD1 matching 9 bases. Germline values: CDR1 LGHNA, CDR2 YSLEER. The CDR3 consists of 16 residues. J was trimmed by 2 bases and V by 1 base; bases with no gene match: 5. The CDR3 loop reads CASSQGTGALNYGYTF. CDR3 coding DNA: TGCGCCAGCAGCCAAGGGACAGGGGCTTTAAACTATGGCTACACCTTC.

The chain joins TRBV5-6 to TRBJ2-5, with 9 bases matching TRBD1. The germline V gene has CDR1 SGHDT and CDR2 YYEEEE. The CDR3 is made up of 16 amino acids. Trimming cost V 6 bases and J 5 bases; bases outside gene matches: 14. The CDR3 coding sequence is TGTGCCAGCAACCCAGACAGGGGGGCGCTGGGGGAGACCCAGTACTTC. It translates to CASNPDRGALGETQYF.

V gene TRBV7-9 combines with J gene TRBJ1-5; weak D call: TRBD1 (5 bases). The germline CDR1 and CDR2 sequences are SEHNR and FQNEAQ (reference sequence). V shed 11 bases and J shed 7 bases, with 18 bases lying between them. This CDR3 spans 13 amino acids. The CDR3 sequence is CAGGKGPGQPQHF. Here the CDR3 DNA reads TGTGCCGGCGGGAAGGGGCCCGGGCAGCCCCAGCATTTT.

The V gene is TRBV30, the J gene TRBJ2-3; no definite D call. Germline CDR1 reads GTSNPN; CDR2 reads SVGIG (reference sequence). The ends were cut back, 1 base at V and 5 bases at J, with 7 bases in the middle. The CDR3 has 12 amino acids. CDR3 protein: CAWSELGDTQYF. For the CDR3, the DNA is TGTGCCTGGAGTGAACTTGGAGATACGCAGTATTTT. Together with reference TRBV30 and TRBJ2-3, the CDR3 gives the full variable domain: SQTIHQWPATLVQPVGSPLSLECTVEGTSNPNLYWYRQAAGRGLQLLFYSVGIGQISSEVPQNLSASRPQDRQFILSSKKLLLSDSGFYLCAWSELGDTQYFGPGTRLTVL.

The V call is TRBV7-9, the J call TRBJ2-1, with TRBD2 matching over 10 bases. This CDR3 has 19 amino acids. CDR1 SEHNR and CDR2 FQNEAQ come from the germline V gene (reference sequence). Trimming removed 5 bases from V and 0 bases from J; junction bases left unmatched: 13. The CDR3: CASSVPPGAGGSSYNEQFF. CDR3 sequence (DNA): TGTGCCAGCAGCGTACCCCCCGGAGCGGGGGGGAGCTCCTACAATGAGCAGTTCTTC.

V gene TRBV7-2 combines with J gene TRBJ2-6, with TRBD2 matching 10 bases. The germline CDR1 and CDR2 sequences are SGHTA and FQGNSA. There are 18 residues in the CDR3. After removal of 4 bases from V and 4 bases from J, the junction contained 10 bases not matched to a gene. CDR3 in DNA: TGTGCCAGCAGCTCTCCTAGCGGGGGTTTGATCGGGGCCAACGTCCTGACTTTC. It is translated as CASSSPSGGLIGANVLTF. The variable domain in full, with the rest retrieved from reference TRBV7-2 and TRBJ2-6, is GAGVSQSPSNKVTEKGKDVELRCDPISGHTALYWYRQSLGQGLEFLIYFQGNSAPDKSGLPSDRFSAERTGGSVSTLTIQRTQQEDSAVYLCASSSPSGGLIGANVLTFGAGSRLTVL.

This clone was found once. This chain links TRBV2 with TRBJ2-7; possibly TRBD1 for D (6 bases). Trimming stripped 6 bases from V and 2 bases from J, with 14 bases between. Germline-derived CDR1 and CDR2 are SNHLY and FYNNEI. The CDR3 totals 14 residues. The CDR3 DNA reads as TGTGCCAGCAGGGCCGGGACAACCACCTACGAGCAGTACTTC. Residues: CASRAGTTTYEQYF. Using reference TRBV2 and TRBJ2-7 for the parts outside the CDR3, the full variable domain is EPEVTQTPSHQVTQMGQEVILRCVPISNHLYFYWYRQILGQKVEFLVSFYNNEISEKSEIFDDQFSVERPDGSNFTLKIRSTKLEDSAMYFCASRAGTTTYEQYFGPGTRLTVT.

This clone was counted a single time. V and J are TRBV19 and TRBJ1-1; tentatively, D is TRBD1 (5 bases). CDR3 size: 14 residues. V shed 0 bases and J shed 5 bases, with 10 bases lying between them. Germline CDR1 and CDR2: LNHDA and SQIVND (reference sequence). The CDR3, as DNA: TGTGCCAGTAGTATAGATGGTGGACAAACTGAAGCTTTCTTT. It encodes CASSIDGGQTEAFF.

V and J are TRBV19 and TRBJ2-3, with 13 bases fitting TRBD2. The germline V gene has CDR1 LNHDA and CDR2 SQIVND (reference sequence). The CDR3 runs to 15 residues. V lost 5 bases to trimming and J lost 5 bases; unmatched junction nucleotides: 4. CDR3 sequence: CASSGLAGAGDTQYF. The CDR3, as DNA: TGTGCCAGTAGTGGACTAGCGGGGGCCGGAGATACGCAGTATTTT.

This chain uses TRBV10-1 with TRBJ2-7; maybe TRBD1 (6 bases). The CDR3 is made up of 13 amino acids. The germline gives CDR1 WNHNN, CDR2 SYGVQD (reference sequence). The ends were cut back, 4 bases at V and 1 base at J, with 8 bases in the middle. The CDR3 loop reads CASSGQGSYEQYF. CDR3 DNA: TGCGCCAGCAGTGGGCAGGGGTCCTACGAGCAGTACTTC.

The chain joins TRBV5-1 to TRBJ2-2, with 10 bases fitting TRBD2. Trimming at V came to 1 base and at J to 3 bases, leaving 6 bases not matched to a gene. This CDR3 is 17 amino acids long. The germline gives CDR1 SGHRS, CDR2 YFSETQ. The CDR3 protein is CASSLLLAGRYTGELFF. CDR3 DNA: TGCGCCAGCAGCTTGTTACTAGCGGGGCGGTACACCGGGGAGCTGTTTTTT.

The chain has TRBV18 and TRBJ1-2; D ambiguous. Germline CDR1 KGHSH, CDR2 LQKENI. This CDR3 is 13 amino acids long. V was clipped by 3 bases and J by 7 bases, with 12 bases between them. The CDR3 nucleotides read TGTGCCAGCTCACCCAGTACGATTGGTGGCTACACCTTC. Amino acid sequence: CASSPSTIGGYTF.

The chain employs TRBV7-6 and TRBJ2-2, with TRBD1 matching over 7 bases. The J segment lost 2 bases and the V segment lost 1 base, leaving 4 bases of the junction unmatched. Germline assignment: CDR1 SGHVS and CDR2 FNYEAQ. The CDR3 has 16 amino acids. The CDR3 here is CASSLGDRPNTGELFF. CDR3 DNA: TGTGCCAGCAGCTTAGGGGACAGACCCAACACCGGGGAGCTGTTTTTT. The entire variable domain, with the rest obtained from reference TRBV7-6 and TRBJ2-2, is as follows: GAGVSQSPRYKVTKRGQDVALRCDPISGHVSLYWYRQALGQGPEFLTYFNYEAQQDKSGLPNDRFSAERPEGSISTLTIQRTEQRDSAMYRCASSLGDRPNTGELFFGEGSRLTVL.

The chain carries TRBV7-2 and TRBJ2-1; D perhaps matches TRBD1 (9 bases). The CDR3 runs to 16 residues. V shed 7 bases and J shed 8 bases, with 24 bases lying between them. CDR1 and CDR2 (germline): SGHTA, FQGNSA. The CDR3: CASTPIGTRTGDEQFF. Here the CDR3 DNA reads TGTGCCAGCACCCCGATTGGGACTAGGACAGGGGATGAGCAGTTCTTC. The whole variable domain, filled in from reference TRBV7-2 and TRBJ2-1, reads GAGVSQSPSNKVTEKGKDVELRCDPISGHTALYWYRQSLGQGLEFLIYFQGNSAPDKSGLPSDRFSAERTGGSVSTLTIQRTQQEDSAVYLCASTPIGTRTGDEQFFGPGTRLTVL.

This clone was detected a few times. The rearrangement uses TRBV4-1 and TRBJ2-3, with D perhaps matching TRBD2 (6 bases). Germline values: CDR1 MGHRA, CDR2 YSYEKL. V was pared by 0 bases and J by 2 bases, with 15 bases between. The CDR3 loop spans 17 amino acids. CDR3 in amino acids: CASSQEEGLRATDTQYF. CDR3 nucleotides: TGCGCCAGCAGCCAAGAAGAGGGACTGAGGGCCACAGATACGCAGTATTTT.

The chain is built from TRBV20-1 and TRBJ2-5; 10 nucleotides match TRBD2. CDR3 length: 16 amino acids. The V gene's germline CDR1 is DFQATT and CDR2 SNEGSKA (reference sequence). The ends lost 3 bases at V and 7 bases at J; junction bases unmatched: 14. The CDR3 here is CSASFSGGPIGRTQYF. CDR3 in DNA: TGCAGTGCTAGTTTTAGCGGGGGGCCCATCGGTCGGACCCAGTACTTC.

In DNA form, the CDR3 reads TGCGCCAGCAGCTTGGATCTAGGCACAGATACGCAGTATTTT. Translation gives CASSLDLGTDTQYF. The chain couples TRBV5-1 to TRBJ2-3; no clear D. Trimming cost V 0 bases and J 1 base, with 6 bases left between them. This CDR3 has 14 amino acids. Germline V lookup: CDR1 SGHRS, CDR2 YFSETQ.

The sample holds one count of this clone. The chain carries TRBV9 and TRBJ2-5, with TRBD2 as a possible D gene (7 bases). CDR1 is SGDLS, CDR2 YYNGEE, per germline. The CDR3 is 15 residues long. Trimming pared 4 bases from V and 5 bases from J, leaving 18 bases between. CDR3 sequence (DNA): TGTGCCAGCAGCACTAGGGGGACTATAGGTGAGACCCAGTACTTC. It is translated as CASSTRGTIGETQYF.

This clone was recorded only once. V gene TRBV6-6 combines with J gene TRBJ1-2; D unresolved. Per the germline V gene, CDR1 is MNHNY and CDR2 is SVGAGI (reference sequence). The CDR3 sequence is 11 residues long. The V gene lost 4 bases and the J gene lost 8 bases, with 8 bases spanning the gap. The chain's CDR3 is CASSLEWGYTF. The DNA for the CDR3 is TGTGCCAGCAGTTTAGAGTGGGGCTACACCTTC.

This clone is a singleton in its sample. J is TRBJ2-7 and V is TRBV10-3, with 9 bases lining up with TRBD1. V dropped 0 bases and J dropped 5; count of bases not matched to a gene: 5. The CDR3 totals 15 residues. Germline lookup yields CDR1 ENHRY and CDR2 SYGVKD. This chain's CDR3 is CAISESMDRGHEQYF. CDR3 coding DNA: TGTGCCATCAGTGAGTCGATGGACAGGGGCCACGAGCAGTACTTC.

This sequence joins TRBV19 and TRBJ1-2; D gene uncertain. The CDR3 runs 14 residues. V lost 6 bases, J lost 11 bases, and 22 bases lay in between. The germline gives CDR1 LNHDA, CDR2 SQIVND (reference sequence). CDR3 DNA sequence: TGTGCCAGTAGCCTTAGAATAACGGGCCGAGGGTACACCTTC. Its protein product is CASSLRITGRGYTF.